This TCR beta chain comes out of a study of shared clonotypes between healthy human individuals. Only CD45RO-negative cells positively selected for CCR7 counted as naive CD8 cells, so terminally differentiated effector memory CD45RA+ cells were excluded. With 6 bases removed from V and 4 bases from J, the gap between germline ends came to 12 bases. Germline CDR1 MDHEN, CDR2 SYDVKM. The CDR3 is 13 residues long. Methods used by the authors: Filtering differed because ImmunoSEQ produced junction-only sequences that carried no quality scores. Generated by immunoSEQ multiplex PCR, the TCRdb table keeps only in-frame clones and is missing some. V and J calls and clone size follow that table, whereas D and trimming were derived from the DNA. The sample contains about 2 million clones, approximately 94% of which appear only once.

The specimen sequenced was naive CD8+ T cells sorted from blood. The genes are TRBV28 and TRBJ2-5; D possibly corresponds to TRBD1 (6 bases). The sequence was obtained from a man aged 18 to 29 in good health. The CDR3 sequence: CASRPTGIETQYF. The CDR3 nucleotides are TGTGCCAGCAGACCAACAGGGATAGAGACCCAGTACTTC. Complete variable domain (other parts from reference TRBV28 and TRBJ2-5): DVKVTQSSRYLVKRTGEKVFLECVQDMDHENMFWYRQDPGLGLRLIYFSYDVKMKEKGDIPEGYSVSREKKERFSLILESASTNQTSMYLCASRPTGIETQYFGPGTRLLVL.